This T cell receptor beta chain was captured in a study of cytomegalovirus exposure and HLA in healthy donors. Study details: The Caucasian-associated ancestry cluster contained roughly four fifths of the 398 genotyped donors. Regarding the study as a whole: Prediction of most subjects' HLA-A and HLA-B alleles by TCR beta sequences was reportedly accurate. The authors later found most CMV-associated TCR beta chains appeared HLA-restricted. Indistinguishable V segments such as TRBV6-2 and TRBV6-3 were excluded.

Amplification used 60 Vbeta primers and 13 Jbeta primers. Libraries were prepared by immunoSEQ multiplex PCR; TCRdb keeps only in-frame clonotypes and omits some of them. This table has roughly 150,000 clones, about two thirds appearing once. Regarding this clone: As yet, its antigen is unknown.

Germline-derived CDR1 and CDR2 are ENHRY and SYGVKD. This CDR3 contains 14 residues. V lost 3 bases and J lost 5, with 10 bases in between. The clonotype comes from a man aged 25 to 40 in good health and CMV-seropositive. Sequencing was carried out using PBMCs. V usage is TRBV10-3 and J usage is TRBJ1-4; no clear D gene. The CDR3 region has the DNA TGTGCCATCAGTGATGGGCAGCAAAATGAAAAACTGTTTTTT. It codes for CAISDGQQNEKLFF.